The T cell receptor (beta chain) described here comes from a study of human T cells and chemical hapten exposure. One entry per CDR3 protein, called by TCRdb with MiXCR from the RACE reads. The table has fewer than 45,000 distinct CDR3 sequences, over 3.5% seen once. Time point specified: patch test 1, 2 weeks after DPC sensitization. Noted treatment: therapeutic diphenylcyclopropenone sensitization with weekly scalp DPC. It was unfractionated whole blood from which total RNA was extracted. Germline CDR1 and CDR2: DFQATT and SNEGSKA (reference sequence). Trimming cost V 3 bases and J 2 bases; bases outside gene matches: 3. This CDR3 comprises 13 residues.

The TCR comes from a man aged 50-59 years with alopecia areata. Some clones in this sample may be carry-over from other donors' samples. V and J are TRBV20-1 and TRBJ1-1; TRBD1 matches 7 bases. The sample here was whole blood, taken in connection with sensitization to the hapten diphenylcyclopropenone (DPC). This CDR3 reads CSASQGGNTEAFF. In DNA form, the CDR3 reads TGCAGTGCTAGCCAGGGGGGAAACACTGAAGCTTTCTTT.